This T cell receptor (beta chain) was sequenced during a study of regulatory T cells in long-lasting Graves disease. As for time point: newly diagnosed GD, antithyroid drugs for less than 3 months. TCR sequences were obtained from RNA taken from PBMCs. This CDR3 comprises 15 residues. The junction had 10 bases not matched to a gene; V was cut back by 3 bases and J by 6 bases. Study conclusions and caveats: Favored gene segments in persistent disease were TRBV28, TRBJ1-2 and TRBJ2-5. The analysis examined peripheral blood only and excluded thyroid tissue.

To make TCR beta libraries, researchers used iRepertoire HTBI primers and Arm-PCR of CDR3 regions. TCRdb redid the calling of the multiplex PCR reads with MiXCR, one entry per CDR3 protein. The table records about 300,000 distinct CDR3 sequences, 18% of them present only once. The sample holds many counts of this clonotype. Antigen unknown. The chain has TRBV12-3 or TRBV12-4 and TRBJ1-1; the match to TRBD1 covers 7 bases. The sequence was collected from a female donor with Graves disease. Sequences were derived from peripheral blood mononuclear cells (PBMCs), sampled at new diagnosis, from a patient treated with antithyroid drugs. CDR3 region: CASSFYRGEVPEAFF. The CDR3 bases are TGTGCCAGCAGTTTTTACAGGGGTGAGGTCCCTGAAGCTTTCTTT.